Given below is one T cell receptor (beta chain) in context. The sample comes from a study of T cell responses to AZD1222 COVID-19 vaccine. Repertoires were generated with immunoSEQ multiplex PCR, while TCRdb's copy carries only in-frame clones and drops some. Among some 130,000 clones, roughly nine tenths were seen once, and the ten largest hold 6.3%. The germline gives CDR1 SEHNR, CDR2 FQNEAQ (reference sequence). This CDR3 is 15 amino acids long. V was shortened by 8 bases and J by 1 base, with 15 bases between the two germline ends. This TCR was sampled from an adult in good health. The material sequenced was peripheral blood, taken on day 0 of AZD1222 vaccination. This chain links TRBV7-9 with TRBJ2-1, with a possible D match to TRBD2 (6 bases). The CDR3 coding sequence is TGTGCCAGCTCGGGCGGAGGGCAATCCTACAATGAGCAGTTCTTC. This gives the protein CASSGGGQSYNEQFF. Together with reference TRBV7-9 and TRBJ2-1, the CDR3 gives the full variable domain: DTGVSQNPRHKITKRGQNVTFRCDPISEHNRLYWYRQTLGQGPEFLTYFQNEAQLEKSRLLSDRFSAERPKGSFSTLEIQRTEQGDSAMYLCASSGGGQSYNEQFFGPGTRLTVL.